What follows are 19 T cell receptor beta chains derived from one specimen sequenced in a study of graft-versus-host responses after intestinal transplantation (dated by TCRdb to the early 2020s). The library was generated by the immunoSEQ multiplex PCR assay. In TCRdb, the immuneACCESS table is reduced to in-frame sequences with V and J assigned. These tables do not hold every clone; where another copy was compared, an unresolved V gene accounts for under half, and the others remain unexplained. The sample includes over 70,000 clones, with around 87% observed a single time. Of the sample, roughly 4% is held by the ten largest clones. The time point label here, explained by the study, means: cells obtained before transplantation from donor or recipient. These receptors' targets are unknown. The sample here was unstimulated CD8+ T cells sorted from spleen or lymph node cells, taken before transplant. Receptors originate from a human donor who was the organ donor for an intestinal transplant.

The chain links TRBV4-3 to TRBJ1-1; D is possibly TRBD1 (5 bases). The CDR3 totals 15 residues. V lost 0 bases, J lost 2 bases, and 10 bases lay in between. Germline CDR1 reads LGHNA; CDR2 reads YSLEER. The CDR3 region is CASSQDSGYNTEAFF. The CDR3 nucleotides read TGCGCCAGCAGCCAAGATTCAGGGTACAACACTGAAGCTTTCTTT.

The V gene is TRBV6-5, the J gene TRBJ2-7; a weak D match, TRBD1 (5 bases). The V end was cut by 2 bases, the J end by 4 bases, with 9 bases between. The germline V gene encodes CDR1 MNHEY and CDR2 SVGAGI. The CDR3 has 13 residues. The CDR3 region is CASSYGAGYEQYV. The CDR3 DNA sequence: TGTGCCAGCAGTTACGGGGCAGGGTACGAGCAGTACGTC.

V usage is TRBV27 and J usage is TRBJ1-2, with TRBD1 matching 8 bases. There are 16 residues in the CDR3. V was clipped by 7 bases and J by 6 bases; unmatched bases: 16. Germline CDR1 is MNHEY and CDR2 is SMNVEV (reference sequence). CDR3 in amino acids: CASTRTGIRVIDGYTF. The CDR3 DNA follows: TGTGCCAGCACCCGGACAGGGATTCGGGTTATAGATGGCTACACCTTC.

This clone was observed once. The V call is TRBV7-8, the J call TRBJ1-1; D might be TRBD1 (6 bases). CDR1 and CDR2 from the germline V gene are SGHVS and FQNEAQ. Between the trimmed V and J ends, which lost 4 bases and 0 bases, there was a span of 15 bases. The CDR3 runs 16 residues. The chain's CDR3 is CASSSWTVSMNTEAFF. CDR3 sequence (DNA): TGTGCCAGCAGCTCCTGGACAGTGTCCATGAACACTGAAGCTTTCTTT.

The genes are TRBV23-1 and TRBJ2-7; 8 nucleotides match TRBD1. TRBV23-1 is recorded as an ORF, its role being uncertain. This CDR3 is built from 14 residues. V lost 7 bases to trimming and J lost 0 bases; unmatched junction nucleotides: 5. The CDR3 loop reads CASNRDRSSYEQYV. As DNA, the CDR3 is TGCGCCAGCAACCGGGACAGGAGCTCCTACGAGCAGTACGTC.

Comments on this clone: The sample holds other DNA sequences that translate to the same CDR3. V usage is TRBV27 and J usage is TRBJ2-7; perhaps TRBD2 as D (6 bases). The CDR3 loop spans 17 amino acids. Deletions cut 6 bases from V and 1 base from J, with 22 bases between. Per germline, CDR1 MNHEY and CDR2 SMNVEV (reference sequence). The CDR3 reads CASSSTVAGIGSYEQYV. The CDR3 DNA reads TGTGCCAGCAGCTCCACCGTCGCGGGGATAGGGTCCTACGAGCAGTACGTC.

The rearrangement joins TRBV25-1 to TRBJ1-2, with 8 bases aligning to TRBD1. From germline, CDR1 is MGHDK and CDR2 SYGVNS. The trim removed 8 bases at V and 8 bases at J, leaving 10 bases unmatched. The CDR3 has 13 residues. This CDR3 reads CASGRTGSGGYTF. The CDR3 nucleotides are TGTGCCAGCGGACGGACAGGGAGTGGAGGCTACACCTTC.

The chain combines TRBV7-9 with TRBJ2-1; TRBD1 might be the D (6 bases). The CDR3 extends over 15 amino acids. Per the germline V gene, CDR1 is SEHNR and CDR2 is FQNEAQ (reference sequence). V gave up 5 bases and J gave up 5 bases, with 16 bases separating them. The CDR3 sequence: CASSQITGFHNEQFF. CDR3 nucleotide sequence: TGTGCCAGCAGCCAAATCACAGGGTTCCACAATGAGCAGTTCTTC.

The CDR3 DNA reads as TGTGCCAGTAGTATTCAGTTGACCGGGGAGCTGTTTTTT. Translated: CASSIQLTGELFF. The V and J genes are TRBV19 and TRBJ2-2; D not resolved. CDR1 and CDR2 from the germline V gene are LNHDA and SQIVND (reference sequence). This CDR3 is built from 13 residues. V was pared by 3 bases and J by 5 bases, with 7 bases between.

The rearrangement links TRBV5-1 to TRBJ2-1, with TRBD2 as a possible D gene (6 bases). The CDR3 extends over 15 amino acids. Germline CDR1 and CDR2: SGHRS and YFSETQ. V gave up 0 bases and J gave up 12 bases, with 19 bases separating them. The CDR3 DNA sequence: TGCGCCAGCAGCTTGGTCGGTGTGGGGGGTTTAGGGCAGTTCTTC. It codes for CASSLVGVGGLGQFF.

This sequence joins TRBV6-4 and TRBJ1-6; 7 nucleotides align to TRBD1. Germline-derived CDR1 and CDR2 are MRHNA and SNTAGT. With 3 bases clipped from V and 11 bases from J, the junction kept 10 bases outside the gene matches. The CDR3 totals 15 residues. The CDR3 loop reads CASSETRDRVTPLHF. The DNA for the CDR3 is TGTGCCAGCAGTGAGACCCGTGACAGGGTGACACCCCTCCACTTT.

This clone came up a few times. The chain joins TRBV5-1 to TRBJ2-5; the D gene is possibly TRBD1 (6 bases). Trimming removed 2 bases at V and 5 bases at J, with 22 bases between. The CDR3 loop spans 17 amino acids. Germline V CDR1 and CDR2: SGHRS, YFSETQ. The CDR3 DNA follows: TGCGCCAGCAGCTTAGCCGGGACACCCAGTCCGTCCGAGACCCAGTACTTC. Protein sequence: CASSLAGTPSPSETQYF.

The chain employs TRBV6-5 and TRBJ1-6, with D unclear. The CDR3 has 15 amino acids. With 2 bases removed from V and 0 bases from J, the gap between germline ends came to 5 bases. Per germline, CDR1 MNHEY and CDR2 SVGAGI. CDR3 region: CASSYLSSYNSPLHF. The CDR3 DNA is TGTGCCAGCAGTTACCTGAGCTCCTATAATTCACCCCTCCACTTT.

The J gene is TRBJ1-6, the V gene TRBV7-8; 9 nucleotides match TRBD1. Germline V lookup: CDR1 SGHVS, CDR2 FQNEAQ. Trimming removed 1 base from V and 3 bases from J; junction bases left unmatched: 7. The CDR3 loop spans 18 amino acids. For the CDR3, the DNA is TGTGCCAGCAGCTTAGAAGACAGGGGGAATTTCTATAATTCACCCCTCCACTTT. It specifies CASSLEDRGNFYNSPLHF.

This chain joins TRBV7-6 and TRBJ2-5, with D maybe TRBD1 (5 bases). The CDR3 has 14 amino acids. Between the trimmed V and J ends, which lost 1 base and 5 bases, there was a span of 11 bases. The germline V gene has CDR1 SGHVS and CDR2 FNYEAQ. The CDR3 DNA follows: TGTGCCAGCAGCTTAGGTGGGGCATGGGAGACCCAGTACTTC. Its protein product is CASSLGGAWETQYF.

V gene TRBV4-1 combines with J gene TRBJ1-5; maybe TRBD1 (6 bases). The CDR3 has 15 residues. V lost 5 bases, J lost 7 bases, and 18 bases lay in between. CDR1 MGHRA and CDR2 YSYEKL come from the germline V gene. CDR3 nucleotides: TGCGCCAGCAGCTCCTATACAGGGCCGGGGCAGCCCCAGCATTTT. Its translation: CASSSYTGPGQPQHF.

The chain employs TRBV6-1 and TRBJ1-5; 11 bases line up with TRBD1. Germline V CDR1 and CDR2: MNHNS, SASEGT. The CDR3 runs to 16 residues. V shed 1 base and J 9 bases; nucleotides not matched to a gene: 8. The CDR3 is CASSEGTGGEGWPQHF. The CDR3 DNA is TGTGCCAGCAGTGAAGGGACAGGGGGCGAGGGGTGGCCCCAGCATTTT.

This clone was counted only a few times. The rearrangement uses TRBV25-1 and TRBJ2-2, with 10 bases fitting TRBD1. Looked up from germline, CDR1 is MGHDK and CDR2 is SYGVNS. Unmatched junction bases numbered 4, after V lost 6 bases and J lost 3 bases. CDR3 length: 15 residues. CDR3 amino acids: CASSTGTGDTGELFF. The CDR3 coding sequence is TGTGCCAGCAGCACCGGGACAGGGGACACCGGGGAGCTGTTTTTT.

This clone came up once. V and J are TRBV7-9 and TRBJ2-1, with 9 bases that match TRBD2. The CDR3 is 16 amino acids. V was pared by 1 base and J by 4 bases, with 5 bases of the junction left unmatched. Germline CDR1 reads SEHNR; CDR2 reads FQNEAQ (reference sequence). Written as DNA, the CDR3 is TGTGCCAGCAGCTTAGTCCCTAGCGGGGCATACAATGAGCAGTTCTTC. Residues: CASSLVPSGAYNEQFF.